These T cell receptor beta chains were read from a single sample in a study of T-cell reconstitution after alpha-beta-depleted transplantation in children. TCRdb called the PCR reads again in MiXCR, with one record for every CDR3 protein. The sample lists 480,000 or so distinct CDR3 sequences, roughly a tenth occurring once. The source material was PBMCs, sampled before TCRalphabeta/CD19-depleted stem cell transplant. The receptors were gathered from a child aged 2-15 years with inherited bone marrow failure, due to receive a stem cell transplant. Both conserved end residues are part of each CDR3. D genes are given only for firm matches. The size field is filled for only some rows; it gives once, few, many or a size class.

d_call,j_call,clone_size,v_call,cdr3_aa,cdr3_nt
.,TRBJ1-2,many,TRBV12-3/TRBV12-4,CASKGQGSGYTF,TGTGCCAGCAAAGGGCAGGGCTCTGGCTACACCTTC
TRBD2,TRBJ2-5,many,TRBV12-3/TRBV12-4,CASSPNLRSSGGNQETQYF,TGTGCCAGCAGTCCCAACTTAAGATCTAGCGGGGGCAACCAAGAGACCCAGTACTTC
.,TRBJ2-5,many,TRBV5-1,CASSLRAGSETQYF,TGCGCCAGCAGCTTGAGGGCGGGCAGTGAGACCCAGTACTTC
TRBD2,TRBJ2-3,many,TRBV30,CAWNHGRDWGDTQYF,TGTGCCTGGAACCATGGGAGGGATTGGGGAGATACGCAGTATTTT
TRBD2,TRBJ2-2,.,TRBV5-1,CVSSPRLAGNTGELFF,TGCGTCAGCAGCCCCCGACTAGCGGGAAACACCGGGGAGCTGTTTTTT
TRBD1,TRBJ2-2,.,TRBV7-9,CASSSRTGIEGTGELFF,TGTGCCAGCAGCTCCCGGACAGGGATAGAGGGCACCGGGGAGCTGTTTTTT
.,TRBJ2-2,.,TRBV7-6,CASSFDLNTGELFF,TGTGCCAGCAGCTTCGACCTGAACACCGGGGAGCTGTTTTTT
.,TRBJ2-4,.,TRBV28,CASRWGRENIQYF,TGTGCCAGCAGGTGGGGCAGGGAAAACATTCAGTACTTC
.,TRBJ2-5,many,TRBV19,CASTTGSTQYF,TGTGCCAGTACAACAGGGTCGACCCAGTACTTC
TRBD2,TRBJ2-1,few,TRBV27,CASSPGLAFEQFF,TGTGCCAGCAGTCCCGGACTAGCGTTTGAGCAGTTCTTC
.,TRBJ1-2,.,TRBV7-2,CASSLALGPDGYTF,TGTGCCAGCAGCTTAGCGCTTGGTCCTGATGGCTACACCTTC
.,TRBJ1-2,many,TRBV5-1,CASNQQGIGYGYTF,TGCGCCAGCAACCAACAGGGTATCGGCTATGGCTACACCTTC
.,TRBJ2-7,many,TRBV27,CASSGWEGYEQYF,TGTGCCAGCAGTGGATGGGAAGGATACGAGCAGTACTTC
.,TRBJ2-7,many,TRBV20-1,CSASDRDSYSYEQYF,TGCAGTGCATCCGACCGGGACTCCTACTCCTACGAGCAGTACTTC
TRBD2,TRBJ2-2,many,TRBV30,CAWQGLANTGELFF,TGTGCCTGGCAGGGACTAGCTAACACCGGGGAGCTGTTTTTT
TRBD2,TRBJ2-5,many,TRBV4-3,CASSHQAGGGETQYF,TGCGCCAGCAGCCACCAAGCGGGAGGCGGGGAGACCCAGTACTTC
.,TRBJ2-7,many,TRBV30,CAWSRTYEQYF,TGTGCCTGGAGCAGGACGTACGAGCAGTACTTC
TRBD2,TRBJ2-7,few,TRBV7-2,CASSSLAGGRYEQYF,TGTGCCAGCAGCTCTCTAGCGGGAGGGCGTTACGAGCAGTACTTC
TRBD1,TRBJ2-7,many,TRBV28,CASRVTGAYEQYF,TGTGCCAGCAGGGTGACAGGGGCATACGAGCAGTACTTC
.,TRBJ1-1,many,TRBV29-1,CSVEGVGREGTEAFF,TGCAGCGTTGAAGGGGTGGGGAGGGAAGGGACTGAAGCTTTCTTT
.,TRBJ2-1,many,TRBV27,CASSQGLHNEQFF,TGTGCCAGCAGTCAGGGACTCCACAATGAGCAGTTCTTC
.,TRBJ2-6,many,TRBV3-1,CASSQEYSSLLGANVLTF,TGTGCCAGCAGCCAAGAGTATAGTTCCTTGTTGGGGGCCAACGTCCTGACTTTC
.,TRBJ2-3,many,TRBV10-3,CAISESPDTQYF,TGTGCCATCAGTGAGTCCCCAGATACGCAGTATTTT
.,TRBJ2-5,many,TRBV5-1,CASSFGTAQEKTQYF,TGCGCCAGCAGCTTTGGGACGGCCCAAGAGAAGACCCAGTACTTC
.,TRBJ2-1,many,TRBV12-3/TRBV12-4,CASSSSATYNEQFF,TGTGCCAGCAGTTCTAGCGCAACCTACAATGAGCAGTTCTTC
.,TRBJ2-1,many,TRBV9,CASSATPISGNEQFF,TGTGCCAGCAGCGCGACCCCCATTTCAGGCAATGAGCAGTTCTTC
.,TRBJ2-3,many,TRBV6-1,CASNRASVQDTQYF,TGTGCCAGCAATCGGGCGAGCGTGCAAGATACGCAGTATTTT
TRBD2,TRBJ2-2,many,TRBV7-9,CASSLSSGRARTGELFF,TGTGCCAGCAGCTTAAGTAGCGGGAGGGCCCGCACCGGGGAGCTGTTTTTT
TRBD2,TRBJ2-5,many,TRBV18,CASSPGAGFQETQYF,TGTGCCAGCTCACCGGGAGCGGGATTCCAAGAGACCCAGTACTTC
TRBD1,TRBJ1-2,few,TRBV6-2/TRBV6-3,CASRADRGPYTF,TGTGCCAGCAGAGCGGACAGGGGGCCCTACACCTTC
.,TRBJ1-5,many,TRBV20-1,CSARDWAGDGFSQPQHF,TGCAGTGCTAGAGATTGGGCAGGAGACGGGTTTAGTCAGCCCCAGCATTTT
.,TRBJ1-3,many,TRBV11-2,CASSLVGDTSPTSGNTIYF,TGTGCCAGCAGCTTAGTGGGGGACACATCGCCGACGAGTGGAAACACCATATATTTT
.,TRBJ1-2,many,TRBV7-2,CASSYRGPGGYTF,TGTGCCAGCAGCTACCGGGGTCCCGGGGGCTACACCTTC
.,TRBJ2-3,many,TRBV20-1,CSAKSPSTQYF,TGCAGTGCCAAGTCTCCTTCTACGCAGTATTTT
TRBD2,TRBJ2-7,.,TRBV30,CACRWDGTRGVDEQYF,TGTGCCTGCCGATGGGACGGAACTCGGGGGGTTGACGAGCAGTACTTC
TRBD2,TRBJ2-3,many,TRBV9,CASSSPGLADTQYF,TGTGCCAGCAGCTCGCCGGGACTAGCAGATACGCAGTATTTT
TRBD2,TRBJ2-5,many,TRBV12-3/TRBV12-4,CASSQRGLAEYTQYF,TGTGCCAGCAGTCAAAGGGGACTAGCGGAGTATACCCAGTACTTC
.,TRBJ2-7,many,TRBV27,CASSLSGTEEINYEQYF,TGTGCCAGCAGTTTATCGGGGACCGAGGAAATAAACTACGAGCAGTACTTC
.,TRBJ1-2,many,TRBV30,CAWSGGLTYGYTF,TGTGCCTGGAGTGGGGGACTCACCTATGGCTACACCTTC
.,TRBJ2-2,few,TRBV15,CATSRPFPGELFF,TGTGCCACCAGCAGACCCTTTCCCGGGGAGCTGTTTTTT
.,TRBJ1-2,many,TRBV5-1,CASRAGRLNNYGYTF,TGCGCCAGCAGGGCAGGCAGGCTCAATAACTATGGCTACACCTTC
TRBD2,TRBJ2-7,many,TRBV20-1,CSAATSVDSYEQYF,TGCAGTGCCGCGACTAGCGTAGACTCCTACGAGCAGTACTTC
TRBD2,TRBJ2-1,.,TRBV6-5,CASSSYPGLATYNEQFF,TGTGCCAGCAGTTCCTATCCGGGACTAGCCACCTACAATGAGCAGTTCTTC
TRBD2,TRBJ2-1,.,TRBV12-3/TRBV12-4,CASSLIGGRHYNEQFF,TGTGCCAGCAGTTTAATCGGCGGGAGGCACTACAATGAGCAGTTCTTC
TRBD2,TRBJ2-1,many,TRBV2,CASSVGLAAYNEQFF,TGTGCCAGCAGTGTGGGACTAGCGGCCTACAATGAGCAGTTCTTC
TRBD2,TRBJ2-1,.,TRBV9,CASSVSTSGSSYNEQFF,TGTGCCAGCAGCGTGTCTACGAGCGGGAGCTCCTACAATGAGCAGTTCTTC
.,TRBJ2-1,many,TRBV4-3,CASSQGGGYHVNNEQFF,TGCGCCAGCAGCCAAGGGGGGGGCTACCATGTCAACAATGAGCAGTTCTTC
TRBD2,TRBJ2-7,few,TRBV27,CASSSGRRAYEQYF,TGTGCCAGCTCTAGCGGGAGGCGGGCATACGAGCAGTACTTC
.,TRBJ2-7,many,TRBV6-5,CASSYMSGGHEQYF,TGTGCCAGCAGTTACATGTCGGGGGGCCACGAGCAGTACTTC
TRBD2,TRBJ2-3,many,TRBV3-1,CASSHVLAGADTQYF,TGTGCCAGCAGCCACGTACTAGCGGGAGCGGATACGCAGTATTTT
TRBD2,TRBJ2-3,many,TRBV20-1,CSARIAGGGDTQYF,TGCAGTGCTAGAATAGCGGGAGGAGGAGATACGCAGTATTTT
TRBD2,TRBJ2-3,many,TRBV5-6,CASSLWVAGAGDTQYF,TGTGCCAGCAGCTTGTGGGTAGCGGGAGCTGGAGATACGCAGTATTTT
.,TRBJ2-6,many,TRBV4-3,CASSQGPPGTGANVLTF,TGCGCCAGCAGCCAAGGCCCCCCAGGGACTGGGGCCAACGTCCTGACTTTC